The entry below describes one TCR beta chain. The germline V and J ends were trimmed by 2 bases and 11 bases, with 16 bases remaining between them. Germline V gene data show CDR1 as SGHTA and CDR2 as FQGNSA. This CDR3 contains 15 residues. Assay: immunoSEQ multiplex PCR; the TCRdb copy retains only in-frame clones and omits some. The sample shows some 900,000 clones, about three quarters of them seen only once. This entry is derived from a study of shared clonotypes between healthy human individuals. This clonotype originated in a man between 18 and 35 years old in good health. Sequencing was performed on memory CD4+ T cells sorted from blood. Subset in this sample: CD45RA-negative fraction. This chain connects TRBV7-2 to TRBJ1-6, with a weak D call TRBD1 (5 bases). CDR3: CASSLNRGELPPLHF. Written as DNA, the CDR3 is TGTGCCAGCAGCTTAAATCGAGGGGAGCTGCCACCCCTCCACTTT.